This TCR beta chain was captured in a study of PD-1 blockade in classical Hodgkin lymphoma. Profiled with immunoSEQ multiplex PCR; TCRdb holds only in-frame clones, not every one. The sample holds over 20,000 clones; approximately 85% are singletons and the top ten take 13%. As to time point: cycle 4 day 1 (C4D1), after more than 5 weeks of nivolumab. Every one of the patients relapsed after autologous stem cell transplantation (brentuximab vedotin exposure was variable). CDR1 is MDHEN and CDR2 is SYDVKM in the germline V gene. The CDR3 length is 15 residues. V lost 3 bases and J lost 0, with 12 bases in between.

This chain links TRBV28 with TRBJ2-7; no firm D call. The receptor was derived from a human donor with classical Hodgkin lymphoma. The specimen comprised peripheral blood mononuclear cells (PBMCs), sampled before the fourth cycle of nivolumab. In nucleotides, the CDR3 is TGTGCCAGCAGTTTCGGGTTCAGTAACTCCTACGAGCAGTACTTC. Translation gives CASSFGFSNSYEQYF. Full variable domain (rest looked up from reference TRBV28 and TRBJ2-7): DVKVTQSSRYLVKRTGEKVFLECVQDMDHENMFWYRQDPGLGLRLIYFSYDVKMKEKGDIPEGYSVSREKKERFSLILESASTNQTSMYLCASSFGFSNSYEQYFGPGTRLTVT.